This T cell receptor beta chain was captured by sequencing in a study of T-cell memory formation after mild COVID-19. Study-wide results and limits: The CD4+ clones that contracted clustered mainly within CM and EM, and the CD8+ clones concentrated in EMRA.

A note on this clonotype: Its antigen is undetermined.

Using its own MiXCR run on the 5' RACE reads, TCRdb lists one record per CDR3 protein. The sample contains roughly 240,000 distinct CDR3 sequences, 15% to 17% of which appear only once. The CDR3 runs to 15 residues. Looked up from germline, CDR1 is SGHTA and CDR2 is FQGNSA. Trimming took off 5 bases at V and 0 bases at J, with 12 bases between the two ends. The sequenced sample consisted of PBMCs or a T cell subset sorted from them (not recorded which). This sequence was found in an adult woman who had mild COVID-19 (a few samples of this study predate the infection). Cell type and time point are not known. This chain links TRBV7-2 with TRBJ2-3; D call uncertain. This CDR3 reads CASSQSLLSTDTQYF. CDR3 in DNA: TGTGCCAGCAGCCAGAGTCTATTAAGCACAGATACGCAGTATTTT.